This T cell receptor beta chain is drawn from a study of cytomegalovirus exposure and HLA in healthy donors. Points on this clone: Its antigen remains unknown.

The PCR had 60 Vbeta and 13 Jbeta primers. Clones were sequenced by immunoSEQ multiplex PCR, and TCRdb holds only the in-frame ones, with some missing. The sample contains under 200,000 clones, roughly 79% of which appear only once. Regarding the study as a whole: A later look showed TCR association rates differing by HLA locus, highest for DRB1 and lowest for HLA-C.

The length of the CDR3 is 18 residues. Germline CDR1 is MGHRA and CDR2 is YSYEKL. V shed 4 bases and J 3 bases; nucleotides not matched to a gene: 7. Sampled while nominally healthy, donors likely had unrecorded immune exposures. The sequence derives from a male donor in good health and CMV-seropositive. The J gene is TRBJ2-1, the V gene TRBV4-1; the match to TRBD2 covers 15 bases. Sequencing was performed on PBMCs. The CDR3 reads CASSPGTSGGRSYNEQFF. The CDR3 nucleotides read TGCGCCAGCAGCCCCGGGACTAGCGGGGGGAGGAGCTACAATGAGCAGTTCTTC.